The 27 T cell receptor beta chains below all came from one sample that was sequenced in a study of CD8+ T cells in alopecia areata. Extracted from the samples, RNA was reverse transcribed into cDNA to serve as the sequencing template. Clones were sequenced by immunoSEQ multiplex PCR, and TCRdb holds only the in-frame ones, with some missing. The sample carries fewer than 150,000 clones, approximately 60% recorded once. Sample: CD4+ T cells sorted from blood. The receptors here all came from a human donor in good health.

The V call is TRBV10-3, the J call TRBJ1-1; D call uncertain. The V end lost 7 bases, the J end lost 5 bases, and 14 bases lay between the germline ends. The CDR3 extends over 13 amino acids. Per the germline V gene, CDR1 is ENHRY and CDR2 is SYGVKD. This CDR3 is CAITLGPRTEAFF. The CDR3 region has the DNA TGTGCCATCACCCTCGGACCGAGGACTGAAGCTTTCTTT.

The rearrangement uses TRBV19 and TRBJ2-3; 9 positions match TRBD1. V lost 5 bases and J lost 4; bases outside the gene matches: 4. CDR1 is LNHDA and CDR2 is SQIVND in the germline V gene (reference sequence). The CDR3 runs 14 residues. The CDR3 coding sequence is TGTGCCAGTAGTGGATGGACAGGGGCAGATACGCAGTATTTT. The encoded protein is CASSGWTGADTQYF.

With respect to this clone: This same CDR3 is encoded by further DNA sequences in the sample. This chain uses TRBV29-1 with TRBJ1-1; TRBD1 is a possible D gene (5 bases). Germline assignment: CDR1 SQVTM and CDR2 ANQGSEA. This CDR3 is 12 amino acids long. Trimming shortened V by 3 bases and J by 1 base, and 6 bases separated the two germline ends. CDR3 DNA: TGCAGCGTTGATAGGGGGAACACTGAAGCTTTCTTT. This codes for CSVDRGNTEAFF.

This clone has just one count. The rearrangement uses TRBV29-1 and TRBJ2-4, with no clear D. CDR3 length: 15 residues. The germline V and J ends were trimmed by 6 bases and 9 bases, with 24 bases remaining between them. Germline CDR1 SQVTM, CDR2 ANQGSEA. The CDR3 DNA reads TGCAGCGTGCTACTGGGGTTACGGCCAAATGGCATTCAGTACTTC. Protein product: CSVLLGLRPNGIQYF.

The V call is TRBV29-1, the J call TRBJ2-1, with 9 nucleotides matching TRBD2. Germline values: CDR1 SQVTM, CDR2 ANQGSEA. The CDR3 loop spans 14 amino acids. V shed 4 bases and J 1 base; nucleotides not matched to a gene: 2. The CDR3 loop is CSVGLAESYNEQFF. DNA for the CDR3: TGCAGCGTTGGACTAGCGGAGTCCTACAATGAGCAGTTCTTC.

This clone was counted once. This rearrangement joins TRBV5-6 to TRBJ2-3; D uncertain. Germline CDR1 reads SGHDT; CDR2 reads YYEEEE. V lost 1 base and J 2 bases, leaving 11 bases between the germline ends. The CDR3 is 15 amino acids. The CDR3 coding sequence is TGTGCCAGCAGCTTGTGGGCAGCACCCACAGATACGCAGTATTTT. This gives the protein CASSLWAAPTDTQYF. The full variable domain, with the rest looked up from reference TRBV5-6 and TRBJ2-3, is DAGVTQSPTHLIKTRGQQVTLRCSPKSGHDTVSWYQQALGQGPQFIFQYYEEEERQRGNFPDRFSGHQFPNYSSELNVNALLLGDSALYLCASSLWAAPTDTQYFGPGTRLTVL.

The chain has TRBV29-1 and TRBJ2-3; 14 bases match TRBD2. CDR1 is SQVTM, CDR2 ANQGSEA, per germline. The ends lost 7 bases at V and 4 bases at J; junction bases unmatched: 4. The CDR3 is 14 residues long. In DNA, the CDR3 is TGCAGCGCCCGGACTAGCGGGGGGTCAGATACGCAGTATTTT. Amino acids: CSARTSGGSDTQYF.

The genes are TRBV9 and TRBJ1-6, with a tentative D call TRBD1 (6 bases). This CDR3 region has 14 residues. Germline CDR1 reads SGDLS; CDR2 reads YYNGEE. Trimming stripped 3 bases from V and 13 bases from J, with 17 bases between. DNA for the CDR3: TGTGCCAGCAGCGCCGGGACGGCCCAGGGGCCCCTCCACTTT. It yields the protein CASSAGTAQGPLHF. Variable domain in full (rest from reference TRBV9 and TRBJ1-6): DSGVTQTPKHLITATGQRVTLRCSPRSGDLSVYWYQQSLDQGLQFLIQYYNGEERAKGNILERFSAQQFPDLHSELNLSSLELGDSALYFCASSAGTAQGPLHFGNGTRLTVT.

This sequence joins TRBV4-2 and TRBJ2-1; 8 bases match TRBD1. From germline, CDR1 is LGHNA and CDR2 YNFKEQ. The CDR3 loop spans 14 amino acids. V lost 2 bases and J lost 14; bases outside the gene matches: 11. CDR3 coding DNA: TGTGCCAGCAGCCAACCCTCCGGACAGGGCCGCAAGTTCTTC. It is translated as CASSQPSGQGRKFF.

The chain employs TRBV7-2 and TRBJ1-1; D ambiguous. Deletions cut 0 bases from V and 4 bases from J, with 6 bases between. Germline V gene data show CDR1 as SGHTA and CDR2 as FQGNSA. This CDR3 has 13 residues. DNA for the CDR3: TGTGCCAGCAGCTTAGCGCATCGCACTGAAGCTTTCTTT. The encoded protein is CASSLAHRTEAFF.

This chain links TRBV5-4 with TRBJ2-5; 15 nucleotides line up with TRBD2. This CDR3 contains 17 residues. J was trimmed by 2 bases and V by 3 bases; bases with no gene match: 5. Germline-derived CDR1 and CDR2 are SGHNT and YYREEE (reference sequence). The CDR3 sequence: CASSSGTSGGNQETQYF. DNA of the CDR3: TGTGCCAGCAGCTCCGGGACTAGCGGGGGGAATCAAGAGACCCAGTACTTC. Full variable domain (outside the CDR3, taken from reference TRBV5-4 and TRBJ2-5): ETGVTQSPTHLIKTRGQQVTLRCSSQSGHNTVSWYQQALGQGPQFIFQYYREEENGRGNFPPRFSGLQFPNYSSELNVNALELDDSALYLCASSSGTSGGNQETQYFGPGTRLLVL.

This chain links TRBV20-1 with TRBJ1-2, with D unresolved. There are 11 residues in the CDR3. The ends were cut back, 1 base at V and 7 bases at J, with 7 bases in the middle. CDR1 and CDR2 (germline): DFQATT, SNEGSKA (reference sequence). This CDR3 reads CSARVDGGYTF. In nucleotides, the CDR3 is TGCAGTGCTAGAGTGGACGGTGGCTACACCTTC.

The rearrangement uses TRBV10-3 and TRBJ2-5, with 7 bases lining up with TRBD1. The CDR3 has 14 amino acids. The germline gives CDR1 ENHRY, CDR2 SYGVKD. The trim removed 2 bases at V and 6 bases at J, leaving 6 bases unmatched. CDR3 residues: CAISETDRAKTQYF. CDR3 coding DNA: TGTGCCATCAGTGAGACCGACAGGGCGAAGACCCAGTACTTC.

V usage is TRBV19 and J usage is TRBJ2-5, with D maybe TRBD2 (5 bases). The CDR3 length is 13 residues. Germline V gene lookup returns CDR1 LNHDA and CDR2 SQIVND (reference sequence). V was pared by 5 bases and J by 5 bases, with 12 bases between. DNA of the CDR3: TGTGCCAGTAGTCCCGGGTCGGGGGAGACCCAGTACTTC. The encoded protein is CASSPGSGETQYF.

This clone turned up a few times. The rearrangement links TRBV29-1 to TRBJ2-7; 8 bases match TRBD1. The CDR3 runs 12 residues. J lost 4 bases, V lost 4 bases, and 3 bases had no gene match. The germline V gene has CDR1 SQVTM and CDR2 ANQGSEA. The CDR3 loop is CSVGDRSYEQYF. The CDR3 DNA reads as TGCAGCGTTGGGGACAGGTCGTACGAGCAGTACTTC.

The rearrangement uses TRBV30 and TRBJ1-2; weak D call: TRBD1 (5 bases). V lost 1 base, J lost 8 bases, and 14 bases lay in between. CDR3 length: 13 amino acids. Germline CDR1 is GTSNPN and CDR2 is SVGIG (reference sequence). This CDR3 is CAWSGQRSGGYTF. CDR3 DNA sequence: TGTGCCTGGAGTGGACAGCGATCGGGCGGCTACACCTTC.

This clone was seen once. As DNA, the CDR3 is TGTGCCAGCTCGGCTCCAGGTTCCAGCACAGATACGCAGTATTTT. Protein sequence: CASSAPGSSTDTQYF. The chain combines TRBV18 with TRBJ2-3; no clear D gene. Germline values: CDR1 KGHSH, CDR2 LQKENI. CDR3 length equals 15 residues. V was clipped by 6 bases and J by 0 bases, with 13 bases between them.

The genes are TRBV27 and TRBJ1-6; D is unresolved. The CDR3 has 15 residues. V was pared by 6 bases and J by 8 bases, with 17 bases between. The germline gives CDR1 MNHEY, CDR2 SMNVEV (reference sequence). In DNA, the CDR3 is TGTGCCAGCAGACCAAACACGAAGGTTCATTCACCCCTCCACTTT. Translating gives CASRPNTKVHSPLHF.

The chain links TRBV5-4 to TRBJ2-1, with TRBD2 matching over 13 bases. The CDR3 length is 16 residues. Trimming cost V 0 bases and J 9 bases; bases outside gene matches: 6. Germline CDR1 and CDR2: SGHNT and YYREEE (reference sequence). Here the CDR3 reads CASSLGLAGGESEQFF. The CDR3 DNA is TGTGCCAGCAGCTTGGGACTAGCGGGGGGTGAGAGTGAGCAGTTCTTC. Full variable domain (rest looked up from reference TRBV5-4 and TRBJ2-1): ETGVTQSPTHLIKTRGQQVTLRCSSQSGHNTVSWYQQALGQGPQFIFQYYREEENGRGNFPPRFSGLQFPNYSSELNVNALELDDSALYLCASSLGLAGGESEQFFGPGTRLTVL.

The chain has TRBV5-1 and TRBJ2-3; the match to TRBD2 covers 11 bases. The trim removed 4 bases at V and 2 bases at J, leaving 3 bases unmatched. Germline V gene data show CDR1 as SGHRS and CDR2 as YFSETQ. There are 15 residues in the CDR3. DNA for the CDR3: TGCGCCAGCAGCCTGACTAGCGGGGCCACAGATACGCAGTATTTT. As protein: CASSLTSGATDTQYF.

This chain joins TRBV11-2 and TRBJ1-1; D remains unclear. Germline V lookup: CDR1 SGHAT, CDR2 FQNNGV. This CDR3 comprises 12 residues. Trimming left V 5 bases short and J 7 bases short, with 11 bases between. CDR3 sequence (DNA): TGTGCCAGCAGCCCTTCGGAGGATGAAGCTTTCTTT. It yields the protein CASSPSEDEAFF.

This rearrangement joins TRBV7-6 to TRBJ2-7; D is perhaps TRBD2 (6 bases). Germline CDR1 and CDR2: SGHVS and FNYEAQ. With 7 bases removed from V and 3 bases from J, the gap between germline ends came to 13 bases. The CDR3 extends over 13 amino acids. For the CDR3, the DNA is TGTGCCAGCAAGGGGTTCGGGGGCTACGAGCAGTACTTC. Protein product: CASKGFGGYEQYF.

This clone has just one count. The chain employs TRBV23-1 and TRBJ1-1; TRBD1 matches at 7 bases. TRBV23-1 is known as an ORF, though its function is uncertain. The ends lost 4 bases at V and 3 bases at J; junction bases unmatched: 11. The CDR3 length is 16 residues. The CDR3 is CASSPLEGAKDTEAFF. The CDR3 DNA reads as TGCGCCAGCAGTCCCCTTGAGGGGGCGAAGGACACTGAAGCTTTCTTT.

The genes are TRBV4-1 and TRBJ2-1; TRBD1 matches 11 bases. Germline V CDR1 and CDR2: MGHRA, YSYEKL. CDR3 length equals 16 residues. Trimming took 4 bases from V and 8 from J; bases not matched to a gene: 10. The CDR3 DNA follows: TGCGCCAGCAGCCGCCAAGGACAGGGGGCGCGCGATGAGCAGTTCTTC. Protein: CASSRQGQGARDEQFF.

J is TRBJ2-3 and V is TRBV11-2, with 9 bases fitting TRBD2. V was pared by 5 bases and J by 1 base, with 4 bases of the junction left unmatched. The V gene's germline CDR1 is SGHAT and CDR2 FQNNGV. The CDR3 has 15 residues. The CDR3 region has the DNA TGTGCCAGCAGCCCTAGCGGGGAACGCACAGATACGCAGTATTTT. Translated: CASSPSGERTDTQYF.

V is TRBV29-1 and J is TRBJ2-7, with no clear D. This CDR3 region has 12 residues. V gave up 7 bases and J gave up 2 bases, with 12 bases separating them. Germline CDR1 SQVTM, CDR2 ANQGSEA. CDR3 sequence reads: CSAPEDPYEQYF. CDR3 in DNA: TGCAGCGCTCCTGAGGACCCCTACGAGCAGTACTTC.

The chain links TRBV15 to TRBJ1-1; D not resolved. CDR3 length: 13 amino acids. The V end was cut by 3 bases, the J end by 7 bases, with 12 bases between. Germline V gene sequence: CDR1 LNHNV, CDR2 YYDKDF (reference sequence). CDR3 DNA: TGTGCCACCAGCAGCAGGATCCGCCTTGAAGCTTTCTTT. Translation: CATSSRIRLEAFF.